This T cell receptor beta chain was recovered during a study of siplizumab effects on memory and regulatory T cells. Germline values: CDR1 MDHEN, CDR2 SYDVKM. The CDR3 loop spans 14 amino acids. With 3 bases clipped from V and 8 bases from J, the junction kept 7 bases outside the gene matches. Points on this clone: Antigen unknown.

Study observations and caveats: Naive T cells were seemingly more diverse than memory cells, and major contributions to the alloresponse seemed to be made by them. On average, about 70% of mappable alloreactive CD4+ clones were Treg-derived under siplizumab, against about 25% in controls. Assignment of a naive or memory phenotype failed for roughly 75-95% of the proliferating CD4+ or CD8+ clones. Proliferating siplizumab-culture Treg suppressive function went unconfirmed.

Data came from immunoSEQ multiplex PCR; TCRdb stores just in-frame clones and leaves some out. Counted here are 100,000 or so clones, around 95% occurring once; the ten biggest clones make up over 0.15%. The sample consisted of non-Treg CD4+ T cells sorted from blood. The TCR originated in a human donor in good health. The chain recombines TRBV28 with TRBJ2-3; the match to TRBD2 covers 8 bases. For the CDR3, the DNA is TGTGCCAGCAGTTTCTGGGCGGGGGGAGGTACGCAGTATTTT. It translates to CASSFWAGGGTQYF.